This T cell receptor (beta chain) stems from a study of cytomegalovirus exposure and HLA in healthy donors. Notes on the study in general: As a later analysis showed, several of the most significant clusters appeared to be linked to common viral pathogens. Roughly even sequencing depth across donors was the assumption behind the presence/absence analyses.

Primers: 60 Vbeta forward and 13 Jbeta reverse. Clones were read by immunoSEQ multiplex PCR, and TCRdb kept only the in-frame ones, dropping some. This table has about 91,000 clones, roughly two thirds appearing once. CDR3 length: 14 amino acids. Germline values: CDR1 MNHEY, CDR2 SMNVEV (reference sequence). Unmatched junction bases numbered 3, after V lost 3 bases and J lost 4 bases. Comments on this clone: Its antigen is not identified.

The sequenced sample consisted of PBMCs. The receptor comes from a female donor in good health and CMV-seronegative. The rearrangement joins TRBV27 to TRBJ1-5; TRBD1 matches 7 bases. The CDR3 loop reads CASSLGTANQPQHF. In DNA form, the CDR3 reads TGTGCCAGCAGTTTGGGGACAGCAAATCAGCCCCAGCATTTT.